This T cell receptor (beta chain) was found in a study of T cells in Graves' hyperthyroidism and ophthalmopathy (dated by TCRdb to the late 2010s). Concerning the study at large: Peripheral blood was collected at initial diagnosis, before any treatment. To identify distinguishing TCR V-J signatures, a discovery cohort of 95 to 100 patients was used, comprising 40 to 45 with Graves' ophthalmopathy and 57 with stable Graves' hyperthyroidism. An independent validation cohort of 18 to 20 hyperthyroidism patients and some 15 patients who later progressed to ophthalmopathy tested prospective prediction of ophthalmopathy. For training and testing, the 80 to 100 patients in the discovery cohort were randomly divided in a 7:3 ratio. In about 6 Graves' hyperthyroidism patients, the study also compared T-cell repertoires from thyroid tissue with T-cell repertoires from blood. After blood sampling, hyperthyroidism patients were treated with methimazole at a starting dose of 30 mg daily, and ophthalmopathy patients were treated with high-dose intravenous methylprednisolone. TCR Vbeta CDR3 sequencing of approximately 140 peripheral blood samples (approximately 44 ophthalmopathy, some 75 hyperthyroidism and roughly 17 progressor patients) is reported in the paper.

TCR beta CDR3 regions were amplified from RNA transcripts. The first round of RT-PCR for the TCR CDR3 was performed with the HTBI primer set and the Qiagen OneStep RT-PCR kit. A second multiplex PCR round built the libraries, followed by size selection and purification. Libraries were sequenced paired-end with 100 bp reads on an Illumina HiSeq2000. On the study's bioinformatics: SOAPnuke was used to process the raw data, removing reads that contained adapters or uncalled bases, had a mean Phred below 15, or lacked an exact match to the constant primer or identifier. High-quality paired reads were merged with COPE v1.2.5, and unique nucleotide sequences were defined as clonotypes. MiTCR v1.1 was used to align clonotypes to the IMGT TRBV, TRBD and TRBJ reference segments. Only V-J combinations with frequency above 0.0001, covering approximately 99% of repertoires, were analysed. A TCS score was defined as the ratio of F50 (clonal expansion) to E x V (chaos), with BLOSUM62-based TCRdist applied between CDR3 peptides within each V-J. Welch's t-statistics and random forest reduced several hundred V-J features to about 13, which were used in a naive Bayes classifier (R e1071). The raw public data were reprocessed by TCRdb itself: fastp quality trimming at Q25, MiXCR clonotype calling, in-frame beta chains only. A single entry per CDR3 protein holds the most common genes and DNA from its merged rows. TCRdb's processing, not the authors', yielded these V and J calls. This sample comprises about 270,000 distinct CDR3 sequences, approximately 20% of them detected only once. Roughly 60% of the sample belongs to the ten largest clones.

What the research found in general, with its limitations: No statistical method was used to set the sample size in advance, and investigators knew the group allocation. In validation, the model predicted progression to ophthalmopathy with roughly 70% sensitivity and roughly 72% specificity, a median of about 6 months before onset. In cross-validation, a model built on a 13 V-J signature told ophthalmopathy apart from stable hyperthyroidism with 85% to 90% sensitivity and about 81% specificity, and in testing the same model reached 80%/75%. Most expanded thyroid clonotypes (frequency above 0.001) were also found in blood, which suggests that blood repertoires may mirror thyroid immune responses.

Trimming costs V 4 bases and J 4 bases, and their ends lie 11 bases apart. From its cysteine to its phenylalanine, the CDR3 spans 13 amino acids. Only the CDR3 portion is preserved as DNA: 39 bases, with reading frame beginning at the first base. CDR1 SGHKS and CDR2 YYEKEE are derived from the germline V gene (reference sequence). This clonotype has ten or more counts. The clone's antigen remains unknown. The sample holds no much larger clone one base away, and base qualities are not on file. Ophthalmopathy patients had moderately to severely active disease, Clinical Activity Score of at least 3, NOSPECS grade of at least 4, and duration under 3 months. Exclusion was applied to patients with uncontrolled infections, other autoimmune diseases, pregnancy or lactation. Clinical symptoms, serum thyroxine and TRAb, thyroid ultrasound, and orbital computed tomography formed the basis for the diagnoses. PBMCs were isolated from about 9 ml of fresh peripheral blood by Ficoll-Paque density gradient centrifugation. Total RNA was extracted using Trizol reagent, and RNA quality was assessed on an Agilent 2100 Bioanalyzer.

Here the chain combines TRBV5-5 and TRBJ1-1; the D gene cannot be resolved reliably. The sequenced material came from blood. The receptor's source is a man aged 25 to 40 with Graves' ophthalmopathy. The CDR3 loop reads CASSGTVSTEAFF. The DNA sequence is TGTGCCAGCAGCGGAACAGTGAGCACTGAAGCTTTCTTT. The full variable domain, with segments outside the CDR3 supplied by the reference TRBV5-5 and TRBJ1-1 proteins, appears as DAGVTQSPTHLIKTRGQQVTLRCSPISGHKSVSWYQQVLGQGPQFIFQYYEKEERGRGNFPDRFSARQFPNYSSELNVNALLLGDSALYLCASSGTVSTEAFFGQGTRLTVV.